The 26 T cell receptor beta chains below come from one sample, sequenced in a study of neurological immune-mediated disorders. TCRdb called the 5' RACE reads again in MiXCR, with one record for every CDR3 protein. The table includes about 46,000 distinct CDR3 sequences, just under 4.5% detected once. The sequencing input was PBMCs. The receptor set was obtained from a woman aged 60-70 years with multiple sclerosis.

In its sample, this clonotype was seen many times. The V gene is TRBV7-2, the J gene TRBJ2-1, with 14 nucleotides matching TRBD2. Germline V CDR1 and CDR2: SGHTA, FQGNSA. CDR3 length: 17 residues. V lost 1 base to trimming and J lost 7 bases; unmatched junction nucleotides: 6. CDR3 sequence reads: CASSLGSGTSGSNEQFF. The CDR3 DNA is TGTGCCAGCAGCTTAGGGAGCGGGACTAGCGGGAGTAATGAGCAGTTCTTC.

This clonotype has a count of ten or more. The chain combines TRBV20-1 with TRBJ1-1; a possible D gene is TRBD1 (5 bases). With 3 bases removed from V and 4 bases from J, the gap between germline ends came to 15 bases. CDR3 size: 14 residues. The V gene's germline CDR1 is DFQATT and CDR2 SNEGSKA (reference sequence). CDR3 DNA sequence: TGCAGTGCTAGCCTCCCGGGGGTACCCACTGAAGCTTTCTTT. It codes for CSASLPGVPTEAFF.

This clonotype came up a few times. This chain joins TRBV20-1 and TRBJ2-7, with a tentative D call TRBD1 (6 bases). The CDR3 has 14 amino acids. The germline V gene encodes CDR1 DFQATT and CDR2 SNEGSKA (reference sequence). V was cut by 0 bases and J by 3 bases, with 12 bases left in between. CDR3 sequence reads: CSARDKDRVYEQYV. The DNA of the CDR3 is TGCAGTGCTAGAGATAAGGACAGAGTCTACGAGCAGTACGTC.

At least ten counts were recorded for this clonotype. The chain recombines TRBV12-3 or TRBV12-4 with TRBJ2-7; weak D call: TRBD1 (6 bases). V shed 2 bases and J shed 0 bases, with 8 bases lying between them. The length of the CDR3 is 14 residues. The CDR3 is CASSLRGFSYEQYV. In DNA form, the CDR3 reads TGTGCCAGCAGTTTAAGGGGGTTCTCCTACGAGCAGTACGTC.

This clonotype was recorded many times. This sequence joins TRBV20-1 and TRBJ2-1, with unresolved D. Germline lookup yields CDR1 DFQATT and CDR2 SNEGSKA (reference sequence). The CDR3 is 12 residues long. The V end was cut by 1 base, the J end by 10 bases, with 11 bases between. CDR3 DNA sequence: TGCAGTGCTAGAGCCAGGTCCCCAGAGCAGTTCTTC. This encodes CSARARSPEQFF.

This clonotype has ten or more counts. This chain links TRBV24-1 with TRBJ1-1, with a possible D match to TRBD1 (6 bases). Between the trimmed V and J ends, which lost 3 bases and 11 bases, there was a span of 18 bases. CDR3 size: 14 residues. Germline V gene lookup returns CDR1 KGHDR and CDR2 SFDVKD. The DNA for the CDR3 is TGTGCCACCAGTGATCCACCCCTGGACAGAGGTGCTTTCTTT. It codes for CATSDPPLDRGAFF.

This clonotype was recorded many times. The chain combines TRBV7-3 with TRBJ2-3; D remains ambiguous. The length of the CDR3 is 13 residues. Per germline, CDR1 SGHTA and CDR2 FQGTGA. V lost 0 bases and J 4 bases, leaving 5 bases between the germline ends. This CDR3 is CASSLTFADTQYF. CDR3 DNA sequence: TGTGCCAGCAGCTTAACTTTTGCAGATACGCAGTATTTT.

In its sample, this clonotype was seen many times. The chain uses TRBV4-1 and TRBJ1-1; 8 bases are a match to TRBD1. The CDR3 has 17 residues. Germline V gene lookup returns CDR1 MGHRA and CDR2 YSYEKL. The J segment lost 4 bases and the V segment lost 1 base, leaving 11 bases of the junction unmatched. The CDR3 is CASSQAHQGAQGTEAFF. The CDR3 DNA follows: TGCGCCAGCAGCCAAGCTCATCAGGGGGCGCAGGGCACTGAAGCTTTCTTT.

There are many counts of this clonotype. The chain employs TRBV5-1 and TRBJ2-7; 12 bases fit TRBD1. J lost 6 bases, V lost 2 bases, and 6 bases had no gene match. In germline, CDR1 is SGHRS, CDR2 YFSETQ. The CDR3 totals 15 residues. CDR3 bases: TGCGCCAGCAGCTTAACTCCGGGACAGGGGGCCGAGCAGTACTTC. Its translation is CASSLTPGQGAEQYF.

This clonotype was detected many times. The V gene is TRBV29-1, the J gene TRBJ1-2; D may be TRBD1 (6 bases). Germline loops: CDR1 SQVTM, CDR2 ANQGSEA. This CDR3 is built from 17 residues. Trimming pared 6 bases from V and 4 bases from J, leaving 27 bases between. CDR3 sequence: CSVEYGTLNLGFYGYTF. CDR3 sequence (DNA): TGCAGCGTAGAATATGGGACATTGAATTTAGGATTCTATGGCTACACCTTC.

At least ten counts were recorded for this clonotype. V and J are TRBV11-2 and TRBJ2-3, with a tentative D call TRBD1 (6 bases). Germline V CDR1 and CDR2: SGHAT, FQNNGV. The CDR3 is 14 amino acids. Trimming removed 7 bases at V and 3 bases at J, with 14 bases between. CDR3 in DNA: TGTGCCAGCACCGGACAGATAGCAACAGATACGCAGTATTTT. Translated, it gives CASTGQIATDTQYF.

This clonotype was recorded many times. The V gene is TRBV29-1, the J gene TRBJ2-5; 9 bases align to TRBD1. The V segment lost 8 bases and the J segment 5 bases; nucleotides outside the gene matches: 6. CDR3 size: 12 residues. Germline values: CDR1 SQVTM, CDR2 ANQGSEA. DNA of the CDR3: TGCAGCACCCGGACAGGGGATGAGACCCAGTACTTC. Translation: CSTRTGDETQYF. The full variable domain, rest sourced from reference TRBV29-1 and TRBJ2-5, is SAVISQKPSRDICQRGTSLTIQCQVDSQVTMMFWYRQQPGQSLTLIATANQGSEATYESGFVIDKFPISRPNLTFSTLTVSNMSPEDSSIYLCSTRTGDETQYFGPGTRLLVL.

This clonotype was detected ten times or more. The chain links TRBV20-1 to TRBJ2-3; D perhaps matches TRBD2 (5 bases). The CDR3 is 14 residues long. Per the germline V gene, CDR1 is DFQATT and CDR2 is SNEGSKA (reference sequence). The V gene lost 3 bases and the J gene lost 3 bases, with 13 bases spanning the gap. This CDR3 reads CSARDRRRTDTQYF. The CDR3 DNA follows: TGCAGTGCTAGGGACCGCAGGAGGACAGATACGCAGTATTTT.

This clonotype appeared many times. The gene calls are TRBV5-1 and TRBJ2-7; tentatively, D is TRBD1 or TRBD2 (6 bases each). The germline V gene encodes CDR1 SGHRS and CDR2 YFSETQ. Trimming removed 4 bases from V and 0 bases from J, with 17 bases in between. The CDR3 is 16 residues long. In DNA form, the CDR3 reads TGCGCCAGCAGCACCGCCGGAGGGGACATCTCCTACGAGCAGTACTTC. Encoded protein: CASSTAGGDISYEQYF.

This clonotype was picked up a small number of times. The CDR3 loop is CASSVEAGGEKLFF. The CDR3, as DNA: TGTGCCAGCAGCGTAGAGGCAGGGGGAGAAAAACTGTTTTTT. The chain is built from TRBV9 and TRBJ1-4, with 7 nucleotides matching TRBD1. This CDR3 has 14 amino acids. Germline CDR1 and CDR2: SGDLS and YYNGEE. Trimming at V came to 0 bases and at J to 8 bases, leaving 4 bases not matched to a gene.

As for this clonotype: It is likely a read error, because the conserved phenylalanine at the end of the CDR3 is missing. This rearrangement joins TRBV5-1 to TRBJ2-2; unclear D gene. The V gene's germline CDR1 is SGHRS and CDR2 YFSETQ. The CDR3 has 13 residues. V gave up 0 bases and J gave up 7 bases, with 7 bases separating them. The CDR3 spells CASSLVADGELFI. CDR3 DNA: TGCGCCAGCAGCTTGGTTGCTGACGGGGAGCTGTTTATT.

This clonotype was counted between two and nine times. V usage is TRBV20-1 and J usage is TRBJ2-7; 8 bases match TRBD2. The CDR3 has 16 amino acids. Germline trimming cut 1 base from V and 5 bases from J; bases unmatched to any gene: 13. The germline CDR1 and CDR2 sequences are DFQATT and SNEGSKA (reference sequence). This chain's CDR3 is CSARGGFRTSLDEQYV. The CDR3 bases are TGCAGTGCTAGAGGAGGTTTCAGGACTAGCCTCGACGAGCAGTACGTC.

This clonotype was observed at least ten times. CDR3 residues: CASSWGAVNEQFF. CDR3 DNA: TGTGCCAGCAGCTGGGGGGCTGTAAATGAGCAGTTCTTC. The rearrangement links TRBV12-3 or TRBV12-4 to TRBJ2-1, with D perhaps assigned TRBD1 or TRBD2 (6 bases each). This CDR3 contains 13 residues. Between the trimmed V and J ends, which lost 6 bases and 7 bases, there was a span of 13 bases.

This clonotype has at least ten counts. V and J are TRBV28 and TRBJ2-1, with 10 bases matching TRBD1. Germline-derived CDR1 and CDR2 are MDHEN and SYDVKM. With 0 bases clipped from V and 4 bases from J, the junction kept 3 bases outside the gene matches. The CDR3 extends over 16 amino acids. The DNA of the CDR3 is TGTGCCAGCAGTTTATGGGGGACAGGGGAATACAATGAGCAGTTCTTC. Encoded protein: CASSLWGTGEYNEQFF.

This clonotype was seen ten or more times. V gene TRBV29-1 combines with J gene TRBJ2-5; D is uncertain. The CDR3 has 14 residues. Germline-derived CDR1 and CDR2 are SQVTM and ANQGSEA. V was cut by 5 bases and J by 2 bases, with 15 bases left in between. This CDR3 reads CSVRALFQQETQYF. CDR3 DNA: TGCAGCGTTCGCGCGTTATTTCAGCAAGAGACCCAGTACTTC.

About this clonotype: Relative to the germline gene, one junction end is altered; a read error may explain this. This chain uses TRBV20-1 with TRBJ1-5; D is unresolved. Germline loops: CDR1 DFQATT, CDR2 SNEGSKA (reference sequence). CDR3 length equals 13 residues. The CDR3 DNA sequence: TGCAGTGCTAGAGATGACCCGCCCAAACCCCAGAATTTT. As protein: CSARDDPPKPQNF.

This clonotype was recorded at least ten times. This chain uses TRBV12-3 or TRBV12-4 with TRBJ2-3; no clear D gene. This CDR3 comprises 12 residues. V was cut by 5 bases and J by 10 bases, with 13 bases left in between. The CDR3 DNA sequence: TGTGCCAGCAGTCCGACTCTGTCCTCGCAGTATTTT. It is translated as CASSPTLSSQYF.

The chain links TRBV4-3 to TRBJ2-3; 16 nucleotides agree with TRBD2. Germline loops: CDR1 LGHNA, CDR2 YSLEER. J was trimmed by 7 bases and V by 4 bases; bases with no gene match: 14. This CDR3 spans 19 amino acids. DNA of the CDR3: TGCGCCAGCAGCCTCCAACCTCCGGGACTAGCGGGGGGGCCGCATACGCAGTATTTT. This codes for CASSLQPPGLAGGPHTQYF.

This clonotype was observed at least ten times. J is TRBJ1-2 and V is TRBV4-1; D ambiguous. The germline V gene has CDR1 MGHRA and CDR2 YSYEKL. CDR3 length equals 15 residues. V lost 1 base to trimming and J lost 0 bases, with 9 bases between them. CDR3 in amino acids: CASSQVPGTNYGYTF. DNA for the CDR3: TGCGCCAGCAGCCAAGTCCCGGGAACTAACTATGGCTACACCTTC.

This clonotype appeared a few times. In nucleotides, the CDR3 is TGCGCCAGCAGCTTGGACGGGACAGGCTACGAGCAGTACTTC. Its protein is CASSLDGTGYEQYF. The rearrangement links TRBV5-1 to TRBJ2-7; 8 nucleotides agree with TRBD1. CDR1 and CDR2 (germline): SGHRS, YFSETQ. CDR3 length: 14 amino acids. J lost 3 bases, V lost 0 bases, and 2 bases had no gene match.

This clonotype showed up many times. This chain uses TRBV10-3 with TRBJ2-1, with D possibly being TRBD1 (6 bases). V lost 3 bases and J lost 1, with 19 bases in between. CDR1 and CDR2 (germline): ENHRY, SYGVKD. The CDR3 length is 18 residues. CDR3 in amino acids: CAISDPNFRGPSYNEQFF. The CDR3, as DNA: TGTGCCATCAGTGATCCGAACTTCAGGGGACCTTCCTACAATGAGCAGTTCTTC.